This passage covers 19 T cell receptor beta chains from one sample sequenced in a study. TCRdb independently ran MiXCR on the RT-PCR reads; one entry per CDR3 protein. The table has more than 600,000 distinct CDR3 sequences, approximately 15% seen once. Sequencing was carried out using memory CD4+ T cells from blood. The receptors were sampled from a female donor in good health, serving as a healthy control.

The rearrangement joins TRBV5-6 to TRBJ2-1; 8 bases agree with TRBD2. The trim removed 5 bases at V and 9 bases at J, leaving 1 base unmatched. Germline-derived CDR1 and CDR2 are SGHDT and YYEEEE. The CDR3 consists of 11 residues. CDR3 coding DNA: TGTGCCAGCAGAGCGGGAGTTGAGCAGTTCTTC. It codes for CASRAGVEQFF.

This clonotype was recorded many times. The CDR3: CASSLDASYEQYF. The CDR3 DNA reads TGTGCCAGCAGCTTAGATGCCAGCTACGAGCAGTACTTC. This rearrangement joins TRBV7-2 to TRBJ2-7; unclear D gene. V lost 1 base to trimming and J lost 3 bases, with 7 bases between them. CDR3 length: 13 amino acids. The germline CDR1 and CDR2 sequences are SGHTA and FQGNSA.

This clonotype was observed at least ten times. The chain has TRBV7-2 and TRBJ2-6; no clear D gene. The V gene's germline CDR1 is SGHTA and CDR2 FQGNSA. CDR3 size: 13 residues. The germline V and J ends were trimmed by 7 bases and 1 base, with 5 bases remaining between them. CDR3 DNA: TGTGCCAGCACCCCATCTGGGGCCAACGTCCTGACTTTC. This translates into CASTPSGANVLTF.

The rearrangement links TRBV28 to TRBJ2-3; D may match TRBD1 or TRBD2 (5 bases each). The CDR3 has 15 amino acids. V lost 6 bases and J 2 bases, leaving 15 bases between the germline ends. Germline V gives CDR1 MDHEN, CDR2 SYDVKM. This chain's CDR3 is CASRDRDQPTDTQYF. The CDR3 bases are TGTGCCAGCAGGGACCGGGACCAACCCACAGATACGCAGTATTTT. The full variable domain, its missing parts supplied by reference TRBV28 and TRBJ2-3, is DVKVTQSSRYLVKRTGEKVFLECVQDMDHENMFWYRQDPGLGLRLIYFSYDVKMKEKGDIPEGYSVSREKKERFSLILESASTNQTSMYLCASRDRDQPTDTQYFGPGTRLTVL.

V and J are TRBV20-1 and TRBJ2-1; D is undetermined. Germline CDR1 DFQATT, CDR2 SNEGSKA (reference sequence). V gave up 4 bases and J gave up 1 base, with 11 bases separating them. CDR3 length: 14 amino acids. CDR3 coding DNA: TGCAGTGCTACGTCGATGGAATCCTACAATGAGCAGTTCTTC. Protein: CSATSMESYNEQFF.

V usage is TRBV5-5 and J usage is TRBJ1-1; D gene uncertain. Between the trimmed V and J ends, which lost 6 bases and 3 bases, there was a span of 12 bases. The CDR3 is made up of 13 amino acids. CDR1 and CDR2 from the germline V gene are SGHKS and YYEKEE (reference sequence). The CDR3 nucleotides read TGTGCCAGCAACACCCTCCGGGACACTGAAGCTTTCTTT. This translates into CASNTLRDTEAFF. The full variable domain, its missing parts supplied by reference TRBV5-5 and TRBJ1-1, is DAGVTQSPTHLIKTRGQQVTLRCSPISGHKSVSWYQQVLGQGPQFIFQYYEKEERGRGNFPDRFSARQFPNYSSELNVNALLLGDSALYLCASNTLRDTEAFFGQGTRLTVV.

The CDR3 sequence is CASSPQGAATEAFF. The CDR3 DNA follows: TGTGCCAGCAGCCCCCAGGGGGCAGCGACTGAAGCTTTCTTT. The genes are TRBV9 and TRBJ1-1, with TRBD1 matching 8 bases. V lost 4 bases, J lost 5 bases, and 7 bases stayed unmatched. Per the germline V gene, CDR1 is SGDLS and CDR2 is YYNGEE. The CDR3 runs to 14 residues.

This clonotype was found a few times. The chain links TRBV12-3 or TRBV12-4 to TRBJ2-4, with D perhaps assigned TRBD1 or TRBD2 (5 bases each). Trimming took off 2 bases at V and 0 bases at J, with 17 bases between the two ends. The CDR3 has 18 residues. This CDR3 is CASSLRSGPRLAKNIQYF. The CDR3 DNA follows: TGTGCCAGCAGTTTACGGTCGGGGCCGAGACTAGCCAAAAACATTCAGTACTTC.

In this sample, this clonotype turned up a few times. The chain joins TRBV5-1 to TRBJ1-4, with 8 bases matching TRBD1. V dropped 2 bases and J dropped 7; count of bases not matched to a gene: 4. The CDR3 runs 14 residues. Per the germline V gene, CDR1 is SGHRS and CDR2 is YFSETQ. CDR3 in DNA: TGCGCCAGCAGCTTCAGGGGGCTTGGTGAAAAACTGTTTTTT. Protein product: CASSFRGLGEKLFF.

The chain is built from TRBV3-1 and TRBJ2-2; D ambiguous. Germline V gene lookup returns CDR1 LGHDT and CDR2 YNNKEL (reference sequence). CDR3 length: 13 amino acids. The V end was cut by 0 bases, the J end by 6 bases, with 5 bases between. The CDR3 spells CASSQDTSGELFF. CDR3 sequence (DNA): TGTGCCAGCAGCCAAGATACGTCCGGGGAGCTGTTTTTT.

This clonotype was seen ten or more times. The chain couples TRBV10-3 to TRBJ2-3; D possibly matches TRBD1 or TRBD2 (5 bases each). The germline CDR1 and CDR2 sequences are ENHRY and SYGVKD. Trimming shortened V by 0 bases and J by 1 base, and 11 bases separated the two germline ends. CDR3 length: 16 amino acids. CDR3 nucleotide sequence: TGTGCCATCAGTGAGTCGGGGGACGGGGGCACAGATACGCAGTATTTT. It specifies CAISESGDGGTDTQYF.

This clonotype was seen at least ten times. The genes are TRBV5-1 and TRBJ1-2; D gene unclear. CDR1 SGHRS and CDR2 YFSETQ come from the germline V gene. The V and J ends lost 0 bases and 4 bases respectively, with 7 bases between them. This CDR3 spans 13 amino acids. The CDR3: CASSLEPLYGYTF. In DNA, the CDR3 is TGCGCCAGCAGCTTGGAACCGCTCTATGGCTACACCTTC.

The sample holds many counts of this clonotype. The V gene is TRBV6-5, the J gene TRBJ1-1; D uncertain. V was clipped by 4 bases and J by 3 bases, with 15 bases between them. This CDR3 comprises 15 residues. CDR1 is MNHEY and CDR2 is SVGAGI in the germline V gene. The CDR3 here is CASSSPRASHTEAFF. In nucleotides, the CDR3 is TGTGCCAGCAGTTCCCCGAGGGCCTCACACACTGAAGCTTTCTTT.

CDR3 DNA sequence: TGTGCCAGCAGCTTACTAGCGTTGGAGGGAAAGCAGTATTTT. Its protein is CASSLLALEGKQYF. This chain links TRBV7-3 with TRBJ2-3; the D gene is possibly TRBD2 (6 bases). CDR1 SGHTA and CDR2 FQGTGA come from the germline V gene. Trimming shortened V by 2 bases and J by 11 bases, and 17 bases separated the two germline ends. CDR3 length: 14 residues.

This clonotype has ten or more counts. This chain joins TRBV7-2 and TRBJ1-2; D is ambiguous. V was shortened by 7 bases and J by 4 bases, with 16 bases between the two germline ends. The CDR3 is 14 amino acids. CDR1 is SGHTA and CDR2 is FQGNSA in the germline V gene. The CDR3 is CASTPVAGSYGYTF. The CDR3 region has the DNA TGTGCCAGCACTCCTGTCGCCGGCTCCTATGGCTACACCTTC.

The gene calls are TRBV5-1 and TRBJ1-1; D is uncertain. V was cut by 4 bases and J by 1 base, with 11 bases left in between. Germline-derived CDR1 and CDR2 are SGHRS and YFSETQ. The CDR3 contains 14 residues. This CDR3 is CASSPNLGNTEAFF. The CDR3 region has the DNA TGCGCCAGCAGCCCAAACCTGGGGAACACTGAAGCTTTCTTT.

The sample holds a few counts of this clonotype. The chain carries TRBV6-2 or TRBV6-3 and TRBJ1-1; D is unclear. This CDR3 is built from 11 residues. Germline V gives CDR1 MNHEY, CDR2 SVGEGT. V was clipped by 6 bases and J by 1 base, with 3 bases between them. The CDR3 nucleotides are TGTGCCAGCAGGTGGAACACTGAAGCTTTCTTT. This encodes CASRWNTEAFF.

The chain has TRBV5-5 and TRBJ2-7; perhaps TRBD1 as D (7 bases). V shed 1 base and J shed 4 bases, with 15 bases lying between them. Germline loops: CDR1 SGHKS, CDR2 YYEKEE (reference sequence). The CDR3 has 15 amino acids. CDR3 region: CASSLLQGGGYEQYF. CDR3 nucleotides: TGTGCCAGCAGCTTGCTGCAGGGGGGAGGTTACGAGCAGTACTTC. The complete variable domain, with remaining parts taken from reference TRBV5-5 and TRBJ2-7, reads DAGVTQSPTHLIKTRGQQVTLRCSPISGHKSVSWYQQVLGQGPQFIFQYYEKEERGRGNFPDRFSARQFPNYSSELNVNALLLGDSALYLCASSLLQGGGYEQYFGPGTRLTVT.

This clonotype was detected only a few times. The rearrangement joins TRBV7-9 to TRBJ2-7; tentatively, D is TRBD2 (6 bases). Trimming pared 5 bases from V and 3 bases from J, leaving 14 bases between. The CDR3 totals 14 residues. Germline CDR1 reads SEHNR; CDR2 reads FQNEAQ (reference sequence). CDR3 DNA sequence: TGTGCCAGCAGCATGTCGGAGGGCAGCTACGAGCAGTACTTC. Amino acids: CASSMSEGSYEQYF.